The rows below give T cell receptor beta chains drawn from one sample of a study of vaccination and CD4 T cells after COVID-19. Their antigen targets remain unknown. TCRdb redid the calling of the PCR reads with MiXCR, one entry per CDR3 protein. The profile shows approximately 25,000 distinct CDR3 sequences, around 62% of them singletons. Sequencing input: CD4+ T cells from blood, cultured in vitro. These receptors came from a human donor who had recovered from COVID-19. The CDR3 runs from the conserved cysteine through the conserved F or W. A D gene is named only where the DNA matches it firmly. Only some rows state a clone size, as once, few, many or a class for expanded clones.

NA	TRBJ1-2	NA	TRBV20-1	TGCAGTGGGGGGACGGGGATCGTCTATGGCTACACCTTC	CSGGTGIVYGYTF
NA	TRBJ2-3	NA	TRBV24-1	TGTGCCACCAGTTCTCCAGGGTGGGACACAGATACGCAGTATTTT	CATSSPGWDTDTQYF
TRBD1	TRBJ1-6	NA	TRBV11-2	TGTGCCAGCAGCGCGACAGGGGGCATCTATAATTCACCCCTCCACTTT	CASSATGGIYNSPLHF
TRBD1	TRBJ1-3	few	TRBV7-2	TGTGCCAGCAGCTCCTCAGGACAGGGCTTCAGAAACACCATATATTTT	CASSSSGQGFRNTIYF
TRBD1	TRBJ1-4	few	TRBV7-2	TGTGCCAGCACCCCGGGGGGACAGGGCTGGGAAAAACTGTTTTTT	CASTPGGQGWEKLFF
NA	TRBJ1-5	NA	TRBV15	TGTGCCACCAGCAGAGTGCCGTCCTCCGTGGAGCCCCAGCATTTT	CATSRVPSSVEPQHF
TRBD1	TRBJ1-6	NA	TRBV20-1	TGCAGTGCTAGACGCGGGTCCCAGGGGGGATCACCCCTCCACTTT	CSARRGSQGGSPLHF
NA	TRBJ2-7	NA	TRBV11-2	TGTGCCAGCAGCTTAGTTGGGGGATTTAACTACGAGCAGTACTTC	CASSLVGGFNYEQYF
NA	TRBJ2-7	NA	TRBV5-1	TGCGCCAGCGCCCCTTTGGGGGGAATCCCGGAGCAGTACTTC	CASAPLGGIPEQYF
TRBD1	TRBJ2-2	NA	TRBV20-1	TGCAGTGCTAGAAATCCTCGGACAGGGGGTGCCGGGGAGCTGTTTTTT	CSARNPRTGGAGELFF
TRBD2	TRBJ2-7	NA	TRBV6-1	TGTGCCAGCAGCCCTTGGGCGATCGGGGGGACCTACGAGCAGTACTTC	CASSPWAIGGTYEQYF
NA	TRBJ2-5	NA	TRBV25-1	TGTGCCAGCAGTCTCTCCAACCTCAAAGAGACCCAGTACTTC	CASSLSNLKETQYF
NA	TRBJ1-2	NA	TRBV15	TGTGCCACCAGCAGAGATCTGGATGGCTACACCTTC	CATSRDLDGYTF
NA	TRBJ2-7	NA	TRBV7-9	TGTGCCAGCAGCTTAGTAGGGGTTGGCTACGAGCAGTACTTC	CASSLVGVGYEQYF
TRBD1	TRBJ1-5	NA	TRBV19	TGTGCCAGTAGTATTTGGGACAGGGCTTCCACCCAGCCCCAGCATTTT	CASSIWDRASTQPQHF
NA	TRBJ2-7	NA	TRBV7-2	TGTGCCAGCAGCTTAGAGGGCAGGGGGGGCGAGCAGTACTTC	CASSLEGRGGEQYF
TRBD1	TRBJ1-2	NA	TRBV28	TGTGCCAGCAGTTTTGGCAGGGGGCGAGACTATGGCTACACCTTC	CASSFGRGRDYGYTF
NA	TRBJ1-5	medium-sized	TRBV6-5	TGTGCCAGCAGTTACTCCGGGGGGGTTCAGCCCCAGCATTTT	CASSYSGGVQPQHF
NA	TRBJ1-5	NA	TRBV7-6	TGTGCCAGCAGCTTACAGCCAGGTAATCAGCCCCAGCATTTT	CASSLQPGNQPQHF
NA	TRBJ1-2	NA	TRBV6-2/TRBV6-3	TGTGCCAGCAGCCGAGACCCGGACTATGGCTACACCTTC	CASSRDPDYGYTF
NA	TRBJ2-2	NA	TRBV27	TGTGCCAGCAGTTTTCTAGGAGAGGCCGGGGAGCTGTTTTTT	CASSFLGEAGELFF
NA	TRBJ1-2	NA	TRBV2	TGTGCCAGCAGTGAAAGGTTTTTCTATGGCTACACCTTC	CASSERFFYGYTF